This T cell receptor beta chain was profiled in a study of quantifying T cell responses using KT2 cells. Study background: cDNA was made from DNase-treated RNA using alpha and beta constant primers.

There are 19 residues in the CDR3. Each cDNA got a UMI-containing oligo ligated at its 3' end. First-round PCR used 4 cycles and beta primers RC1.1 and RC1.2 covering TRBC1 and TRBC2. TCRdb re-called the UMI-ligation and nested PCR reads with MiXCR, one entry per CDR3 protein. The sample holds 31,000 or so distinct CDR3 sequences, about a tenth seen once. The TCR comes from a human donor. The sample consisted of PBMCs spiked with cells of the T cell clone KT2. The chain uses TRBV3-2 and TRBJ2-7; TRBD1, as called in the table, went unchecked against the DNA. TRBV3-2 is listed as a pseudogene. CDR3 amino acids: CASSQAPGTGGQECHEQYF. Here the CDR3 DNA reads TGTGCCAGCAGCCAGGCCCCCGGGACAGGGGGCCAAGAGTGTCACGAGCAGTACTTC.